This T cell receptor (beta chain) is drawn from a study of shared clonotypes between healthy human individuals. Study as a whole: Each donor's CD4 naive and CD4 memory cells filled three plates apiece, CD8 naive two, and CD8 memory one.

Sequencing used immunoSEQ multiplex PCR; TCRdb keeps in-frame clones, though not all of them. The repertoire holds about 2.1 million clones, with about 93% as singletons. Naive CD8 cells were CD45RO-negative, positively selected for CCR7, excluding terminally differentiated effector memory CD45RA+ cells. The specimen sequenced was naive CD8+ T cells from PBMCs. The receptor's source is a man younger than 35 in good health. Some clones in this sample may be carry-over from other donors' samples.

In DNA, the CDR3 is TGTGCCAGCAGCGTAGAGAACGGGACTAGCGTTTACGAGCAGTACTTC. Its protein product is CASSVENGTSVYEQYF. The chain joins TRBV9 to TRBJ2-7, with 10 nucleotides matching TRBD2. The junction had 7 bases not matched to a gene; V was cut back by 0 bases and J by 4 bases. The CDR3 consists of 16 residues. CDR1 and CDR2 from the germline V gene are SGDLS and YYNGEE.